The 3 T cell receptor beta chains listed next were all sequenced from one sample in a study of CD8+ T cells in alopecia areata. As the sequencing template, cDNA was produced by extracting RNA and reverse transcribing it. Using immunoSEQ multiplex PCR, the repertoire was profiled, and TCRdb retains in-frame clones only, with some absent. Found here are about 150,000 clones, around 60% of them singletons; the top ten hold under 7.5%. The sequencing here drew on CD4+ T cells sorted from blood, taken at week 0. Receptors originate from a human donor with alopecia areata.

This clone was picked up a small number of times. V usage is TRBV19 and J usage is TRBJ1-1, with D uncertain. The CDR3 runs to 13 residues. The germline gives CDR1 LNHDA, CDR2 SQIVND (reference sequence). V was trimmed by 7 bases and J by 12 bases, leaving 21 bases between them. The CDR3 here is CASTSQSGKNSFF. CDR3 DNA sequence: TGTGCCAGTACCTCCCAGTCGGGGAAAAATTCTTTCTTT.

This sequence joins TRBV6-6 and TRBJ2-6; 9 nucleotides align to TRBD1. The V and J ends lost 6 bases and 4 bases, in that order; junction bases with no gene match: 4. The CDR3 spans 15 residues. Germline V gene data show CDR1 as MNHNY and CDR2 as SVGAGI (reference sequence). The CDR3 DNA reads as TGTGCCAGCAGGGGGACAGGGAGCGGGGCCAACGTCCTGACTTTC. It is translated as CASRGTGSGANVLTF.

This clone was observed a few times. The V call is TRBV6-5, the J call TRBJ2-5, with a possible D match to TRBD1 (6 bases). Trimming took 5 bases from V and 1 from J, leaving 11 bases between them. CDR1 is MNHEY, CDR2 SVGAGI, per germline. The length of the CDR3 is 14 residues. The CDR3 here is CASSRTASQETQYF. CDR3 bases: TGTGCCAGCAGTCGGACAGCTTCCCAAGAGACCCAGTACTTC.